These 30 T cell receptor beta chains came from one sample sequenced in a study of Ad26.COV2.S vaccination and SARS-CoV-2 variants. Regarding treatment: approximately 18 received Ad26.COV2.S at low or high dose, single or two shots; roughly five received placebo; per-sample allocation not given. All samples were drawn on day 63, counting from the first vaccine or placebo injection. Generated by immunoSEQ multiplex PCR, the TCRdb table keeps only in-frame clones and is missing some. The sample contains hundreds of thousands of clones, around 89% of which appear only once. Sequenced here: peripheral blood, sampled in a trial of Ad26.COV2.S vaccine versus placebo. These receptors all come from a person between 18 and 59 years old who received the Ad26.COV2.S COVID-19 vaccine or a placebo.

This clone was counted a single time. This rearrangement joins TRBV19 to TRBJ2-1, with 14 bases aligning to TRBD2. The CDR3 covers 16 residues. Trimming cost V 8 bases and J 3 bases; bases outside gene matches: 6. Germline lookup yields CDR1 LNHDA and CDR2 SQIVND (reference sequence). This CDR3 reads CASLGGTSGSYNEQFF. For the CDR3, the DNA is TGTGCCAGTCTAGGGGGGACTAGCGGGAGCTACAATGAGCAGTTCTTC. Supplemented by reference TRBV19 and TRBJ2-1, the full variable domain reads DGGITQSPKYLFRKEGQNVTLSCEQNLNHDAMYWYRQDPGQGLRLIYYSQIVNDFQKGDIAEGYSVSREKKESFPLTVTSAQKNPTAFYLCASLGGTSGSYNEQFFGPGTRLTVL.

The chain joins TRBV7-9 to TRBJ1-1, with TRBD1 identical over 7 bases. The CDR3 has 13 residues. Germline CDR1 reads SEHNR; CDR2 reads FQNEAQ (reference sequence). Trimming at V came to 3 bases and at J to 6 bases, leaving 4 bases not matched to a gene. CDR3: CASSLDRTAEAFF. The CDR3 DNA reads TGTGCCAGCAGCTTGGACAGGACGGCTGAAGCTTTCTTT.

On this clone itself: In the same sample, other DNA sequences code for this CDR3. The chain has TRBV10-2 and TRBJ1-5; tentatively, D is TRBD1 (6 bases). The ends were cut back, 2 bases at V and 7 bases at J, with 9 bases in the middle. The CDR3 loop spans 13 amino acids. Germline assignment: CDR1 WSHSY and CDR2 SAAADI. CDR3 sequence reads: CASSEQGSQPQHF. CDR3 nucleotide sequence: TGCGCCAGCAGTGAGCAGGGGAGCCAGCCCCAGCATTTT.

This clone was counted once. This rearrangement joins TRBV6-5 to TRBJ1-2; D call uncertain. This CDR3 contains 15 residues. The ends were cut back, 0 bases at V and 3 bases at J, with 11 bases in the middle. Germline V gene lookup returns CDR1 MNHEY and CDR2 SVGAGI. This CDR3 reads CASSYSTRGDYGYTF. DNA of the CDR3: TGTGCCAGCAGTTACTCGACCCGCGGGGACTATGGCTACACCTTC.

Only one count was recorded for this clone. This same CDR3 is encoded by further DNA sequences in the sample. The J gene is TRBJ1-2, the V gene TRBV14, with D possibly matching TRBD1 (5 bases). CDR3 size: 13 residues. Germline CDR1 and CDR2: SGHDN and FVKESK. V shed 4 bases and J shed 3 bases, with 9 bases lying between them. The CDR3 coding sequence is TGTGCCAGCAGCCCCGGGACGGACTATGGCTACACCTTC. This codes for CASSPGTDYGYTF.

V and J are TRBV9 and TRBJ2-7; TRBD2 might be the D (5 bases). V was clipped by 0 bases and J by 6 bases, with 13 bases between them. The CDR3 consists of 14 residues. From germline, CDR1 is SGDLS and CDR2 YYNGEE. This CDR3 is CASSVAGDRGEQYF. The DNA for the CDR3 is TGTGCCAGCAGCGTAGCCGGGGATCGGGGCGAGCAGTACTTC.

The rearrangement uses TRBV2 and TRBJ2-7; 10 bases are a match to TRBD2. This CDR3 region has 14 residues. Germline CDR1 is SNHLY and CDR2 is FYNNEI. The V gene end was trimmed by 8 bases and the J gene end by 2 bases; junction bases not matched to a gene: 6. CDR3 amino acids: CASRPGLATYEQYF. In DNA form, the CDR3 reads TGTGCCAGCCGACCGGGACTAGCGACCTACGAGCAGTACTTC.

The chain is built from TRBV19 and TRBJ2-4; maybe TRBD1 (5 bases). Germline V gene lookup returns CDR1 LNHDA and CDR2 SQIVND (reference sequence). The CDR3 is made up of 16 amino acids. V lost 0 bases and J lost 0, with 9 bases in between. The CDR3 DNA reads TGTGCCAGTAGTATAGATCCTCAGGGAGCCAAAAACATTCAGTACTTC. Translation gives CASSIDPQGAKNIQYF.

The chain combines TRBV19 with TRBJ2-1, with 10 bases that match TRBD2. Trimming at V came to 7 bases and at J to 9 bases, leaving 18 bases not matched to a gene. Germline V gene data show CDR1 as LNHDA and CDR2 as SQIVND (reference sequence). This CDR3 is 17 amino acids long. CDR3 in amino acids: CASTAPGRASGRIEQFF. CDR3 coding DNA: TGTGCCAGTACCGCACCGGGTCGGGCTAGCGGGAGAATTGAGCAGTTCTTC.

The chain's CDR3 is CASSLNSGRGDEQFF. The DNA for the CDR3 is TGCGCCAGCAGCTTGAATAGCGGGAGAGGGGATGAGCAGTTCTTC. The gene calls are TRBV5-1 and TRBJ2-1; 9 bases are a match to TRBD2. V dropped 1 base and J dropped 8; count of bases not matched to a gene: 7. This CDR3 region has 15 residues. Germline V gives CDR1 SGHRS, CDR2 YFSETQ.

The chain links TRBV3-1 (or the pseudogene TRBV3-2) to TRBJ1-2, with D possibly TRBD1 on 5 matching bases. Germline V lookup: CDR1 LGHDT, CDR2 YNNKEL (reference sequence). The CDR3 is made up of 14 amino acids. Trimming removed 4 bases at V and 3 bases at J, with 12 bases between. The CDR3 DNA is TGTGCCAGCAGCCCAAGGGGATCGGACTATGGCTACACCTTC. It encodes CASSPRGSDYGYTF.

The chain combines TRBV6-6 with TRBJ2-2; D not resolved. Germline-derived CDR1 and CDR2 are MNHNY and SVGAGI (reference sequence). The CDR3 runs to 14 residues. The germline V and J ends were trimmed by 2 bases and 4 bases, with 8 bases remaining between them. CDR3 sequence: CASSYRTVTGELFF. The CDR3 DNA reads TGTGCCAGCAGTTACAGGACGGTCACCGGGGAGCTGTTTTTT.

The chain has TRBV27 and TRBJ2-1, with D perhaps matching TRBD2 (5 bases). The CDR3 contains 15 residues. The V end lost 8 bases, the J end lost 1 base, and 15 bases lay between the germline ends. Germline CDR1 reads MNHEY; CDR2 reads SMNVEV (reference sequence). Written as DNA, the CDR3 is TGTGCCAGCTACGCCCTCGGACTTTCCTACAATGAGCAGTTCTTC. Its protein is CASYALGLSYNEQFF.

This chain joins TRBV19 and TRBJ1-5; weak D call: TRBD1 (6 bases). The V gene lost 5 bases and the J gene lost 2 bases, with 13 bases spanning the gap. The CDR3 runs 15 residues. CDR1 is LNHDA and CDR2 is SQIVND in the germline V gene (reference sequence). This CDR3 reads CASSWGAGGNQPQHF. DNA for the CDR3: TGTGCCAGTAGTTGGGGGGCAGGCGGCAATCAGCCCCAGCATTTT.

Only one count was recorded for this clone. The same CDR3 also results from other DNA sequences found in this sample. The chain links TRBV7-9 to TRBJ2-3; D remains ambiguous. The CDR3 is 13 residues long. Germline CDR1 reads SEHNR; CDR2 reads FQNEAQ (reference sequence). V was cut by 0 bases and J by 4 bases, with 5 bases left in between. The CDR3 loop is CASSLAGADTQYF. CDR3 DNA: TGTGCCAGCAGCTTAGCGGGTGCAGATACGCAGTATTTT.

The gene calls are TRBV2 and TRBJ1-2, with 9 bases fitting TRBD1. Germline loops: CDR1 SNHLY, CDR2 FYNNEI. This CDR3 is 14 amino acids long. V lost 4 bases and J lost 3; bases outside the gene matches: 3. CDR3 protein: CASSAQGADYGYTF. In DNA, the CDR3 is TGTGCCAGCAGTGCACAGGGGGCGGACTATGGCTACACCTTC.

This rearrangement joins TRBV5-1 to TRBJ1-2; D might be TRBD1 (5 bases). The CDR3 has 13 residues. V lost 1 base, J lost 4 bases, and 8 bases lay in between. Germline V gene lookup returns CDR1 SGHRS and CDR2 YFSETQ. CDR3 DNA sequence: TGCGCCAGCAGCTTGAAGGGACTCTATGGCTACACCTTC. This gives the protein CASSLKGLYGYTF.

V gene TRBV30 combines with J gene TRBJ1-5, with 8 bases identical to TRBD1. The CDR3 length is 12 residues. The ends lost 3 bases at V and 5 bases at J; junction bases unmatched: 0. Germline V CDR1 and CDR2: GTSNPN, SVGIG (reference sequence). The CDR3 DNA reads TGTGCCTGGAGGACAGGGGATCAGCCCCAGCATTTT. Translated, it gives CAWRTGDQPQHF.

J is TRBJ1-1 and V is TRBV21-1. TRBV21-1 is a pseudogene locus. The CDR3 has 13 amino acids. This chain's CDR3 is CASSKRPDTEAFF. The CDR3 DNA sequence: TGTGCCAGCAGCAAGCGACCGGACACTGAAGCTTTCTTT.

The chain has TRBV4-2 and TRBJ2-1, with 12 bases fitting TRBD2. The CDR3 is 20 amino acids. The V gene end was trimmed by 0 bases and the J gene end by 1 base; junction bases not matched to a gene: 10. Germline values: CDR1 LGHNA, CDR2 YNFKEQ. The DNA of the CDR3 is TGTGCCAGCAGCCAAGATCGGGCGACTAGCGGGAGCGGTTCCTACAATGAGCAGTTCTTC. It yields the protein CASSQDRATSGSGSYNEQFF.

The chain uses TRBV6-5 and TRBJ2-5; D ambiguous. The CDR3 has 12 amino acids. V lost 5 bases, J lost 3 bases, and 7 bases lay in between. Germline V gives CDR1 MNHEY, CDR2 SVGAGI. The CDR3, as DNA: TGTGCCAGCAGTCATACGAAAGAGACCCAGTACTTC. Translation: CASSHTKETQYF.

This chain's CDR3 is CASSENYSYEQYF. The CDR3 coding sequence is TGTGCCAGCAGTGAAAACTATTCCTACGAGCAGTACTTC. The chain couples TRBV2 to TRBJ2-7; D is ambiguous. The CDR3 has 13 amino acids. V lost 2 bases to trimming and J lost 1 base, with 6 bases between them. Germline V gives CDR1 SNHLY, CDR2 FYNNEI.

The V gene is TRBV20-1, the J gene TRBJ1-2; D is possibly TRBD1 (5 bases). CDR1 DFQATT and CDR2 SNEGSKA come from the germline V gene (reference sequence). The CDR3 runs to 11 residues. With 7 bases removed from V and 1 base from J, the gap between germline ends came to 7 bases. CDR3 protein: CSGGVNYGYTF. Written as DNA, the CDR3 is TGCAGTGGGGGGGTTAACTATGGCTACACCTTC.

This chain joins TRBV6-2 or TRBV6-3 and TRBJ2-7; 7 nucleotides match TRBD1. Trimming cost V 5 bases and J 2 bases; bases outside gene matches: 9. The CDR3 is 15 residues long. The germline CDR1 and CDR2 sequences are MNHEY and SVGEGT. The CDR3 loop is CASSKLQGTPYEQYF. Here the CDR3 DNA reads TGTGCCAGCAGTAAACTACAGGGGACCCCCTACGAGCAGTACTTC.

This clone showed up just a few times. The chain joins TRBV6-5 to TRBJ1-2, with D perhaps matching TRBD1 (6 bases). Germline assignment: CDR1 MNHEY and CDR2 SVGAGI. The CDR3 is 15 residues long. Trimming pared 2 bases from V and 8 bases from J, leaving 18 bases between. The CDR3 sequence: CASSYQTGPPWGYTF. CDR3 sequence (DNA): TGTGCCAGCAGTTACCAGACAGGCCCACCTTGGGGCTACACCTTC.

The chain couples TRBV3-1 (or the pseudogene TRBV3-2) to TRBJ2-7; perhaps D is TRBD1 or TRBD2 (6 bases each). V lost 5 bases and J 3 bases, leaving 14 bases between the germline ends. CDR1 is LGHDT and CDR2 is YNNKEL in the germline V gene (reference sequence). This CDR3 comprises 14 residues. DNA of the CDR3: TGTGCCAGCAGCAGCGGGCAGGGGCACTACGAGCAGTACTTC. This encodes CASSSGQGHYEQYF.

The gene calls are TRBV27 and TRBJ2-1; D might be TRBD1 (5 bases). The V end lost 0 bases, the J end lost 3 bases, and 9 bases lay between the germline ends. Germline loops: CDR1 MNHEY, CDR2 SMNVEV (reference sequence). The CDR3 covers 15 residues. The CDR3 bases are TGTGCCAGCAGTTTATCAAGGGGTAACTACAATGAGCAGTTCTTC. It specifies CASSLSRGNYNEQFF.

CDR3 DNA sequence: TGCGCCAGCAGCCAAGATGGGGACCTCTATCAGCCCCAGCATTTT. It translates to CASSQDGDLYQPQHF. The chain couples TRBV4-1 to TRBJ1-5, with D maybe TRBD1 (5 bases). The CDR3 has 15 residues. V lost 0 bases, J lost 5 bases, and 11 bases lay in between. Germline V gives CDR1 MGHRA, CDR2 YSYEKL.

The CDR3 sequence: CASSPGTGYTTEAFF. Here the CDR3 DNA reads TGTGCCAGCTCACCAGGGACAGGCTATACCACTGAAGCTTTCTTT. The chain recombines TRBV18 with TRBJ1-1; 8 positions agree with TRBD1. CDR3 length: 15 residues. With V trimmed by 2 bases and J by 4 bases, 6 bases remained unmatched. The V gene's germline CDR1 is KGHSH and CDR2 LQKENI.

This rearrangement joins TRBV13 to TRBJ1-5; the match to TRBD1 covers 8 bases. The CDR3 length is 15 residues. The J segment lost 2 bases and the V segment lost 4 bases, leaving 4 bases of the junction unmatched. The V gene's germline CDR1 is PRHDT and CDR2 FYEKMQ (reference sequence). CDR3 in amino acids: CASSSGQGGNQPQHF. The CDR3 region has the DNA TGTGCCAGCAGCTCAGGACAGGGAGGCAATCAGCCCCAGCATTTT.